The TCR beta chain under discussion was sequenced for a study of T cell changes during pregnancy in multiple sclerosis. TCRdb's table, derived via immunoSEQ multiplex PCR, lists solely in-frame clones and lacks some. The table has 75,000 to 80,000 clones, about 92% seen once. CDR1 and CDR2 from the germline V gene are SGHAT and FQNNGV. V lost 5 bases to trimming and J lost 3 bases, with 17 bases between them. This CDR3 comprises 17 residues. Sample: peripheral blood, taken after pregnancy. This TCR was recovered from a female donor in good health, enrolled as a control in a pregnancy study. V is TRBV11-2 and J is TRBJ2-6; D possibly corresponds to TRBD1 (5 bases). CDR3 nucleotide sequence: TGTGCCAGCAGCCCCCGAGCAGGGATTTTTGGGGCCAACGTCCTGACTTTC. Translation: CASSPRAGIFGANVLTF.